This TCR beta chain was observed in a study of OX40 agonist ivuxolimab in advanced cancers. Study as a whole: Ivuxolimab is a fully human IgG2 antibody that activates OX40 (CD134). Head and neck, renal cell, melanoma or hepatocellular carcinoma were the cancers that dose-escalation patients had. Overall study results and limits: Clonal expansion by week 6 occurred in CD4+ and CD8+ blood T cells (at 0.1 to 3.0 mg/kg). In CD8+ T cells, expanded clones were on average more numerous than in CD4+.

The method was immunoSEQ multiplex PCR; TCRdb's version includes in-frame clones alone and lacks a portion of them. The data contain about 82,000 clones, around 85% of them singletons. On this clone: Its target is not known.

Trimming stripped 3 bases from V and 1 base from J, with 13 bases between. The CDR3 sequence is 16 residues long. Germline CDR1 reads MDHEN; CDR2 reads SYDVKM. The receptor was isolated from an adult with an advanced solid tumor such as melanoma, head and neck, liver or kidney cancer. Sequences were derived from CD4+ or CD8+ T cells sorted from blood, sampled in a trial of the OX40 agonist ivuxolimab. This chain joins TRBV28 and TRBJ1-3, with unresolved D. CDR3 DNA sequence: TGTGCCAGCAGTTTCCCTCAGGAACGGTCTGGAAACACCATATATTTT. This gives the protein CASSFPQERSGNTIYF.